Only one count was recorded for the clone carrying this TCR beta chain. Its antigen is currently unknown. Trimming left V 2 bases short and J 3 bases short, with 7 bases between. The CDR3 loop spans 13 amino acids. CDR1 is GTSNPN and CDR2 is SVGIG in the germline V gene (reference sequence). The assay used deep level. Some clones are missing from TCRdb's copy, which holds only in-frame ones; the method was immunoSEQ multiplex PCR. In the table there are about 2 million clones, about 95% of which are singletons. The data are from a study of shared clonotypes between healthy human individuals. Looking at the study overall: Each donor contributed plates that comprised three CD4 naive, three CD4 memory, two CD8 naive and one CD8 memory.

Findings and caveats of the study: Clonotypes shared by all four sorted-subset donors had higher generation probabilities than non-shared clonotypes.

CD4+ cells yielded CD45RA+ naive and CD45RA-negative memory subsets. The receptor comes from a man aged 18 to 35 in good health. The chain couples TRBV30 to TRBJ1-4; D is unresolved. Material for sequencing was naive CD4+ T cells sorted from blood. Noted subset: CD45RA+ positively selected. The CDR3 DNA follows: TGTGCCTGGAGTAGGGTCCCTAATGAAAAACTGTTTTTT. Protein: CAWSRVPNEKLFF.